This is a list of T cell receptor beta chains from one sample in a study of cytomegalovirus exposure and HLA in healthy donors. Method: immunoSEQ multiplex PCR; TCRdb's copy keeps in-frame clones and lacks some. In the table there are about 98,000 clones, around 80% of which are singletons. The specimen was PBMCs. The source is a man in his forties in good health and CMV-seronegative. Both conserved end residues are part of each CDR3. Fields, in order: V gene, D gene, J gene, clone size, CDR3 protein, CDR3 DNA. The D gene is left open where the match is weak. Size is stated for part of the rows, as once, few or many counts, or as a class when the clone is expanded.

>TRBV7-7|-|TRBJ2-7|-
CASSLSDSGYEQYF
TGTGCCAGCAGCTTAAGTGACAGTGGTTACGAGCAGTACTTC
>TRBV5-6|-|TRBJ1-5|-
CASSTGRGNQPQHF
TGTGCCAGCAGCACCGGACGGGGAAATCAGCCCCAGCATTTT
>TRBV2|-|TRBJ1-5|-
CASSEDQVNQPQHF
TGTGCCAGCAGTGAAGATCAGGTTAATCAGCCCCAGCATTTT
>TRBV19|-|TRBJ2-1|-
CASSIDQGSSYNEQFF
TGTGCCAGTAGTATAGATCAGGGGAGCTCCTACAATGAGCAGTTCTTC
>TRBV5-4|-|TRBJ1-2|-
CASSLAGRGIGYGYTF
TGTGCCAGCAGCTTGGCCGGGCGGGGGATAGGCTATGGCTACACCTTC
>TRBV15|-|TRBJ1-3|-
CATSSGQISGNTIYF
TGTGCCACCAGCAGCGGACAGATCTCTGGAAACACCATATATTTT
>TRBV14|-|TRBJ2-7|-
CASSQEASAQYEQYF
TGTGCCAGCAGCCAAGAGGCCAGCGCCCAATACGAGCAGTACTTC
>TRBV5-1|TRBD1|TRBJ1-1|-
CASSSLTGSSAEAFF
TGCGCCAGCAGCTCGCTGACAGGGAGTTCGGCTGAAGCTTTCTTT
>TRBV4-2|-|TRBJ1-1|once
CASSPRQDTTEAFF
TGTGCCAGCAGCCCCCGACAAGATACCACTGAAGCTTTCTTT
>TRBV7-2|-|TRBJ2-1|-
CASSSLGGGSSYNEQFF
TGTGCCAGCAGCTCGTTAGGGGGGGGAAGCTCCTACAATGAGCAGTTCTTC
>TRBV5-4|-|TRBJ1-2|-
CASSLPGVYGYTF
TGTGCCAGCAGCTTGCCGGGGGTCTATGGCTACACCTTC
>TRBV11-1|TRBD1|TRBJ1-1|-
CASSSLGQTNTEAFF
TGTGCCAGCAGCTCCCTGGGACAGACGAACACTGAAGCTTTCTTT
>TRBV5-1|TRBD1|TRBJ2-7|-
CASSLLWDRGSYEQYF
TGCGCCAGCAGCTTGCTGTGGGACAGGGGATCCTACGAGCAGTACTTC
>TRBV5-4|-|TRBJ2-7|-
CASSVDGASYEQYF
TGTGCCAGCAGCGTAGATGGGGCCTCCTACGAGCAGTACTTC
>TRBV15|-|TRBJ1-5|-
CATSRARGGNQPQHF
TGTGCCACCAGCAGAGCCAGGGGTGGCAATCAGCCCCAGCATTTT
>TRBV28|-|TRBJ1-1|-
CASSLGAAVEAFF
TGTGCCAGCAGTTTGGGGGCTGCGGTTGAAGCTTTCTTT
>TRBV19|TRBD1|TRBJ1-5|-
CASRDRGGHGAQHF
TGTGCCAGCCGGGACAGGGGGGGGCACGGGGCCCAGCATTTT
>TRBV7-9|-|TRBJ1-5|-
CASSHGGLQPQHF
TGTGCCAGCAGCCACGGGGGACTCCAGCCCCAGCATTTT
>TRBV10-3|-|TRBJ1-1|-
CAISDAGGNTEAFF
TGTGCCATCAGTGACGCCGGGGGGAACACTGAAGCTTTCTTT
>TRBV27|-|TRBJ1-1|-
CASSLSEGFMNTEAFF
TGTGCCAGCAGTTTATCGGAGGGTTTTATGAACACTGAAGCTTTCTTT
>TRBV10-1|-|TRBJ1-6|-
CASNTIPSADTPSSYNSPLHF
TGCGCCAGCAACACTATACCGTCCGCGGATACACCTAGCTCCTATAATTCACCCCTCCACTTT
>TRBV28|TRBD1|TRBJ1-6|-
CASSKGQLNSPLHF
TGTGCCAGCAGCAAGGGACAGCTTAATTCACCCCTCCACTTT
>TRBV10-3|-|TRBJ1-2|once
CAITEVGSGIGYTF
TGTGCCATCACCGAAGTGGGGTCAGGGATTGGCTACACCTTC
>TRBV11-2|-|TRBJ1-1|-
CASSLLTEAFF
TGTGCCAGCAGCTTATTAACTGAAGCTTTCTTT
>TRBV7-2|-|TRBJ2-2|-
CASSRRGRNTGELFF
TGTGCCAGCAGCAGGAGGGGCAGAAACACCGGGGAGCTGTTTTTT
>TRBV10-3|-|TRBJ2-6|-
CAISDPRGGTGANVLTF
TGTGCCATCAGTGACCCTAGGGGGGGGACTGGGGCCAACGTCCTGACTTTC
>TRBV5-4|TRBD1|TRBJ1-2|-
CASSPGQENYGYTF
TGTGCCAGCAGCCCGGGACAGGAAAACTATGGCTACACCTTC
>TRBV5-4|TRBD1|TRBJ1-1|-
CASSDSGGWTEAFF
TGTGCCAGCAGCGACTCAGGGGGATGGACTGAAGCTTTCTTT
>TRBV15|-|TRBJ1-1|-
CATSTQGNTEAFF
TGTGCCACCAGCACCCAGGGGAACACTGAAGCTTTCTTT
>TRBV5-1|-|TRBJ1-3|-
CASRPSLSSGNTIYF
TGCGCCAGCAGACCGTCCCTTAGCTCTGGAAACACCATATATTTT
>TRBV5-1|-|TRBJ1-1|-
CASSLGGDRMVSRAFF
TGCGCCAGCAGCTTGGGGGGGGACCGAATGGTTAGTAGAGCTTTCTTT
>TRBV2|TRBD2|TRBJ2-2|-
CASSEARGGELFF
TGTGCCAGCAGTGAAGCGCGGGGGGGGGAGCTGTTTTTT
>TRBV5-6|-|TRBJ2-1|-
CASSFWSGNRNEQFF
TGTGCCAGCAGCTTTTGGTCAGGGAACCGGAATGAGCAGTTCTTC
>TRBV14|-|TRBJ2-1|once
CASSQRRFSVHNEQFF
TGTGCCAGCAGCCAGAGGAGGTTTAGCGTTCACAATGAGCAGTTCTTC
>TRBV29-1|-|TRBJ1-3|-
CSVVSDGIFGNTIYF
TGCAGCGTTGTTTCAGACGGGATTTTTGGAAACACCATATATTTT
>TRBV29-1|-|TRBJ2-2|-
CSVDGVNTGELFF
TGCAGCGTTGACGGGGTGAACACCGGGGAGCTGTTTTTT
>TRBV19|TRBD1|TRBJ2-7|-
CASSPGTGGEQYF
TGTGCCAGTAGTCCCGGGACAGGGGGCGAGCAGTACTTC
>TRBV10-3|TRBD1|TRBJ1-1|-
CAIGAGGRTEAFF
TGTGCCATCGGCGCAGGGGGCAGGACTGAAGCTTTCTTT
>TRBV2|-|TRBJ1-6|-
CASTTSGYAPLHF
TGTGCCAGCACCACAAGCGGGTACGCACCCCTCCACTTT
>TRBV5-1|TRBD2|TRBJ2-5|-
CASSLGGPGLGGSETQYF
TGCGCCAGCAGCTTGGGGGGACCGGGACTAGGGGGTTCAGAGACCCAGTACTTC
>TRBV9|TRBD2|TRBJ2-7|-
CASSVEPSGVPYEQYF
TGTGCCAGCAGCGTAGAACCTAGCGGGGTACCCTACGAGCAGTACTTC
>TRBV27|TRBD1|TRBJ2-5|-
CATSPGQVREQYF
TGTGCCACTAGCCCCGGACAGGTGAGGGAGCAGTACTTC
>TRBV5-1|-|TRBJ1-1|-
CASRRETEAFF
TGCGCCAGCAGGAGAGAGACTGAAGCTTTCTTT
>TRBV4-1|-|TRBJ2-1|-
CASSQSRARRNEQFF
TGCGCCAGCAGCCAATCCAGGGCTCGGCGGAATGAGCAGTTCTTC
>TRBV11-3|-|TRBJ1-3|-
CASSLGLGEAGNTIYF
TGTGCCAGCAGCTTAGGGCTCGGAGAGGCTGGAAACACCATATATTTT
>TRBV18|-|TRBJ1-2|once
CASSPPGRRDAGYTF
TGTGCCAGCTCACCACCGGGCAGGAGGGACGCGGGCTACACCTTC
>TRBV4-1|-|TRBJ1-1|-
CASSQIIILGTEAFF
TGCGCCAGCAGCCAGATTATTATTCTCGGCACTGAAGCTTTCTTT
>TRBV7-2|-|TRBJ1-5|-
CASSLETGRQHF
TGTGCCAGCAGCTTAGAAACAGGGCGACAGCATTTT
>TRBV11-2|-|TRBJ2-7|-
CASNNRDLSAYEQYF
TGTGCCAGCAACAACCGGGACTTGAGCGCCTACGAGCAGTACTTC